The 13 T cell receptor beta chains presented below share a single source sample, sequenced in a study of early T cells in non-severe SARS-CoV-2 infection. TCRdb analysed the 5' RACE reads with MiXCR anew, one entry per CDR3 protein. The table has approximately 100,000 distinct CDR3 sequences, approximately 9.9% seen once. The sample consisted of whole blood. These receptors originate from an adult who was a healthcare worker with PCR-confirmed SARS-CoV-2 infection or an uninfected control (not recorded which).

The V and J genes are TRBV27 and TRBJ1-2; D uncertain. This CDR3 has 13 residues. V was clipped by 2 bases and J by 4 bases, with 8 bases between them. CDR1 is MNHEY and CDR2 is SMNVEV in the germline V gene (reference sequence). The CDR3 nucleotides read TGTGCCAGCAGTTTAGTTGCCGGCTATGGCTACACCTTC. Protein: CASSLVAGYGYTF.

This clonotype was found a few times. The chain links TRBV20-1 to TRBJ2-3; D gene unclear. The germline V and J ends were trimmed by 2 bases and 0 bases, with 3 bases remaining between them. This CDR3 has 12 residues. CDR1 is DFQATT, CDR2 SNEGSKA, per germline (reference sequence). The DNA for the CDR3 is TGCAGTGCTAGATGGAGCACAGATACGCAGTATTTT. Translation gives CSARWSTDTQYF.

This clonotype was seen many times. The chain combines TRBV4-1 with TRBJ2-5; no definite D call. The CDR3 has 13 amino acids. The germline CDR1 and CDR2 sequences are MGHRA and YSYEKL. Trimming cost V 2 bases and J 6 bases, with 10 bases left between them. The CDR3, as DNA: TGCGCCAGCAGCCAATTTTTGTTACAGACCCAGTACTTC. Its protein is CASSQFLLQTQYF.

This clonotype appeared a few times. The chain combines TRBV5-4 with TRBJ2-1; perhaps TRBD1 as D (5 bases). Trimming pared 4 bases from V and 7 bases from J, leaving 12 bases between. The CDR3 totals 13 residues. Germline lookup yields CDR1 SGHNT and CDR2 YYREEE (reference sequence). The CDR3 DNA reads as TGTGCCAGCAGCCCCTGGGGCGTAAATGAGCAGTTCTTC. Protein sequence: CASSPWGVNEQFF. The variable domain in full, with the rest retrieved from reference TRBV5-4 and TRBJ2-1, is ETGVTQSPTHLIKTRGQQVTLRCSSQSGHNTVSWYQQALGQGPQFIFQYYREEENGRGNFPPRFSGLQFPNYSSELNVNALELDDSALYLCASSPWGVNEQFFGPGTRLTVL.

This clonotype turned up a few times. The V gene is TRBV9, the J gene TRBJ2-1, with 8 bases identical to TRBD2. CDR3 length: 16 amino acids. After removal of 0 bases from V and 4 bases from J, the junction contained 6 bases not matched to a gene. The germline V gene encodes CDR1 SGDLS and CDR2 YYNGEE. The CDR3 region is CASSVGGGRLYNEQFF. Here the CDR3 DNA reads TGTGCCAGCAGCGTAGGCGGCGGGAGGCTGTACAATGAGCAGTTCTTC.

This clonotype was observed a handful of times. This chain joins TRBV20-1 and TRBJ1-1; D gene ambiguous. The CDR3 extends over 11 amino acids. Germline CDR1 reads DFQATT; CDR2 reads SNEGSKA (reference sequence). CDR3 nucleotide sequence: TGCAGCTCCCCCCAGAACACTGAAGCTTTCTTT. Its translation is CSSPQNTEAFF.

This clonotype was detected only a few times. The chain has TRBV7-3 and TRBJ2-2; 15 nucleotides agree with TRBD2. Germline V gives CDR1 SGHTA, CDR2 FQGTGA. The V and J ends lost 4 bases and 7 bases, in that order; junction bases with no gene match: 1. CDR3 length equals 15 residues. The CDR3 DNA sequence: TGTGCCAGCAGCTGGACTAGCGGGAGGGTCGGGGAGCTGTTTTTT. This translates into CASSWTSGRVGELFF.

V gene TRBV30 combines with J gene TRBJ2-1; 7 nucleotides match TRBD1. Germline assignment: CDR1 GTSNPN and CDR2 SVGIG (reference sequence). The CDR3 runs to 10 residues. V gave up 7 bases and J gave up 10 bases; unmatched junction bases: 4. The CDR3 reads CAYIQGEQFF. Written as DNA, the CDR3 is TGTGCCTACATACAGGGGGAGCAGTTCTTC.

This clonotype has just a few counts. This chain links TRBV19 with TRBJ2-1; 10 bases map to TRBD2. The trim removed 3 bases at V and 4 bases at J, leaving 6 bases unmatched. The CDR3 spans 16 residues. Germline V gene sequence: CDR1 LNHDA, CDR2 SQIVND (reference sequence). In nucleotides, the CDR3 is TGTGCCAGTAGTATCCTCGGGACTAGCGCTTACAATGAGCAGTTCTTC. Translating it yields CASSILGTSAYNEQFF.

The chain recombines TRBV7-8 with TRBJ1-6; D not resolved. This CDR3 spans 14 amino acids. V lost 6 bases to trimming and J lost 3 bases, with 9 bases between them. Per the germline V gene, CDR1 is SGHVS and CDR2 is FQNEAQ. CDR3 in DNA: TGTGCCAGCAGTCCCGTCCTCTATAATTCACCCCTCCACTTT. Its protein product is CASSPVLYNSPLHF.

This clonotype showed up many times. The V call is TRBV20-1, the J call TRBJ1-5; 8 bases map to TRBD1. This CDR3 spans 13 amino acids. The germline V gene encodes CDR1 DFQATT and CDR2 SNEGSKA (reference sequence). V gave up 4 bases and J gave up 3 bases; unmatched junction bases: 2. CDR3 coding DNA: TGCAGTGCTAACAGGGGGGCCAATCAGCCCCAGCATTTT. This gives the protein CSANRGANQPQHF.

This clonotype was seen more than once but under ten times. The chain carries TRBV4-2 and TRBJ2-7; no reliable D call. Germline CDR1 is LGHNA and CDR2 is YNFKEQ. V gave up 0 bases and J gave up 2 bases, with 17 bases separating them. The CDR3 is 17 residues long. CDR3 nucleotides: TGTGCCAGCAGCCAAGATCTGTCACTCCTGTTTCCCTACGAGCAGTACTTC. It encodes CASSQDLSLLFPYEQYF.

There are a few counts of this clonotype. The V call is TRBV7-9, the J call TRBJ1-4, with TRBD1 matching 7 bases. CDR3 length: 14 amino acids. V shed 1 base, J shed 7 bases, and the junction held 3 bases outside the gene matches. Looked up from germline, CDR1 is SEHNR and CDR2 is FQNEAQ (reference sequence). CDR3 sequence: CASSLGQGGEKLFF. The CDR3 region has the DNA TGTGCCAGCAGCTTAGGACAGGGAGGTGAAAAACTGTTTTTT. The variable domain in full, completed from reference TRBV7-9 and TRBJ1-4, reads DTGVSQNPRHKITKRGQNVTFRCDPISEHNRLYWYRQTLGQGPEFLTYFQNEAQLEKSRLLSDRFSAERPKGSFSTLEIQRTEQGDSAMYLCASSLGQGGEKLFFGSGTQLSVL.